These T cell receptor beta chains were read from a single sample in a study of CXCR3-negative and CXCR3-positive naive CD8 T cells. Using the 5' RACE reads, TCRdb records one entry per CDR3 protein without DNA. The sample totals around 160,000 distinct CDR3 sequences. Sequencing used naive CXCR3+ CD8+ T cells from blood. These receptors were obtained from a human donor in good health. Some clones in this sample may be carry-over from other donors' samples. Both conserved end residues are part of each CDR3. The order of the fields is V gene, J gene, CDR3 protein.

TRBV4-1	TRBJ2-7	CASSPDRGREQYF
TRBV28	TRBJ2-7	CASSQLGTGAYEQYF
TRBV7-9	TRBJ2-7	CASSRGGSEQYF
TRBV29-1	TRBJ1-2	CSVDTGARGYTF
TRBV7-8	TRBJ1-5	CASSNRVDQPQHF
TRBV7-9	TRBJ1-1	CASSPDAGEGAFF
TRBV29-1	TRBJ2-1	CSVQLAGAPNEQFF
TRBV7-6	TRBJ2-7	CASSPQGQGSYEQYF
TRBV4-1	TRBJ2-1	CASSQETGSNNEQFF
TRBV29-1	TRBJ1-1	CSVEKRGLNEAFF
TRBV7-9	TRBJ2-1	CASSPGGSNEQFF
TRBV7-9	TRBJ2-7	CASSSVGSGDSYEQYF